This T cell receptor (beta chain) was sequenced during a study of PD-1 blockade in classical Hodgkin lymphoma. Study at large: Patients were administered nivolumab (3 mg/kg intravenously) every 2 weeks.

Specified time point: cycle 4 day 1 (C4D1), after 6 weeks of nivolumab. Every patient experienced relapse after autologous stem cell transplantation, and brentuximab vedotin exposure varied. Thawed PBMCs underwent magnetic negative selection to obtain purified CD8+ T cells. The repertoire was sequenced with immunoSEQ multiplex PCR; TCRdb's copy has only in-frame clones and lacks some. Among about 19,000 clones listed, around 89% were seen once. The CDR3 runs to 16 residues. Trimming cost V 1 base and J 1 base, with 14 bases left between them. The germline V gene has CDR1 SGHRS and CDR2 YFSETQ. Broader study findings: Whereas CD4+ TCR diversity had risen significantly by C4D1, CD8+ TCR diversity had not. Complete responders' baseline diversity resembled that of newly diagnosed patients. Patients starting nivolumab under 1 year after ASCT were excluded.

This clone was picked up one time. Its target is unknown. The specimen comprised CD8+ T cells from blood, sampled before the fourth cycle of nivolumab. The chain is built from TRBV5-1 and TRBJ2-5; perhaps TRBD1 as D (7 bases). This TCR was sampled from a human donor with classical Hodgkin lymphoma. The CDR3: CASSLWRDSLQETQYF. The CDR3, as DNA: TGCGCCAGCAGCTTGTGGCGGGACAGCCTCCAAGAGACCCAGTACTTC.